The rows below give T cell receptor beta chains drawn from one sample of a study of Graves' ophthalmopathy and Graves' hyperthyroidism. TCRdb re-derived calls from the multiplex PCR reads in MiXCR, one entry per CDR3 protein. This repertoire shows 650,000 to 800,000 distinct CDR3 sequences, 35% to 50% found once; its top ten account for over 2.5%. Specimen: peripheral blood. Every receptor here comes from an adult man with Graves' ophthalmopathy. The CDR3 runs from the conserved cysteine through the conserved F or W. Fields, in order: J gene, clone size, CDR3 length, V gene, CDR3 protein. Only part of the rows carry a size: once, few, many, or a class if the clone is expanded.

j_call: TRBJ1-5
clone_size: .
cdr3_length: 16
v_call: TRBV12-3/TRBV12-4
cdr3_aa: CASSLVSRDSNQPQHF

j_call: TRBJ2-6
clone_size: many
cdr3_length: 15
v_call: TRBV5-1
cdr3_aa: CASSSVLSGANVLTF

j_call: TRBJ1-5
clone_size: many
cdr3_length: 14
v_call: TRBV12-3/TRBV12-4
cdr3_aa: CASSTTGTNQPQHF

j_call: TRBJ2-7
clone_size: .
cdr3_length: 14
v_call: TRBV11-1
cdr3_aa: CASSTPTGGYEQYF

j_call: TRBJ2-7
clone_size: .
cdr3_length: 15
v_call: TRBV7-8
cdr3_aa: CASSTETGISYEQYF

j_call: TRBJ2-2
clone_size: few
cdr3_length: 16
v_call: TRBV12-3/TRBV12-4
cdr3_aa: CASSLTSGSYTGELFF

j_call: TRBJ2-5
clone_size: many
cdr3_length: 17
v_call: TRBV4-1
cdr3_aa: CASSQPRLAGGGETQYF

j_call: TRBJ2-7
clone_size: .
cdr3_length: 16
v_call: TRBV6-2/TRBV6-3
cdr3_aa: CASSHYEDRHSYEQYF

j_call: TRBJ1-1
clone_size: few
cdr3_length: 12
v_call: TRBV30
cdr3_aa: CALRSGPLEAFF

j_call: TRBJ2-7
clone_size: .
cdr3_length: 18
v_call: TRBV7-9
cdr3_aa: CASSQEDVRGSAYYEQYF

j_call: TRBJ1-5
clone_size: many
cdr3_length: 16
v_call: TRBV7-8
cdr3_aa: CASSYNRDYGNQPQHF

j_call: TRBJ2-1
clone_size: many
cdr3_length: 13
v_call: TRBV29-1
cdr3_aa: CSVESPLYNEQFF

j_call: TRBJ2-7
clone_size: .
cdr3_length: 15
v_call: TRBV19
cdr3_aa: CASADSDKNSYEQYF

j_call: TRBJ2-2
clone_size: few
cdr3_length: 13
v_call: TRBV4-1
cdr3_aa: CASSQSGAGELFF

j_call: TRBJ2-2
clone_size: few
cdr3_length: 16
v_call: TRBV25-1
cdr3_aa: CASQESGTGGYGELFF

j_call: TRBJ1-4
clone_size: .
cdr3_length: 15
v_call: TRBV5-8
cdr3_aa: CASSSGLGANEKLFF